The next 30 T cell receptor beta chains were all read from a single sample in a study of blood T cell repertoires in COVID-19. Libraries were prepared by immunoSEQ multiplex PCR; TCRdb keeps only in-frame clonotypes and omits some of them. The sample contains hundreds of thousands of clones, 75% to 90% of which appear only once. Sequenced material: peripheral blood. These receptors originate from a woman in her thirties with active or convalescent COVID-19.

V is TRBV5-1 and J is TRBJ1-2; 8 bases map to TRBD1. The CDR3 is made up of 16 amino acids. Losses at the gene ends were 3 bases for V and 5 bases for J; bases not matched to a gene: 12. Germline V gene data show CDR1 as SGHRS and CDR2 as YFSETQ. Here the CDR3 reads CASSSTGASTNYGYTF. The CDR3 bases are TGCGCCAGCAGCTCGACAGGGGCCAGTACAAATTATGGCTACACCTTC.

This clone was counted once. V gene TRBV5-1 combines with J gene TRBJ1-2; D perhaps matches TRBD1 (5 bases). The CDR3 contains 13 residues. CDR1 and CDR2 from the germline V gene are SGHRS and YFSETQ. V was cut by 4 bases and J by 0 bases, with 7 bases left in between. This chain's CDR3 is CASSVTANYGYTF. Written as DNA, the CDR3 is TGCGCCAGCAGCGTGACAGCTAACTATGGCTACACCTTC.

This CDR3 is CASSEVPLSYGYTF. For the CDR3, the DNA is TGTGCCAGCAGTGAAGTCCCCCTAAGTTATGGCTACACCTTC. This sequence joins TRBV2 and TRBJ1-2; D uncertain. The CDR3 runs to 14 residues. Trimming shortened V by 1 base and J by 5 bases, and 11 bases separated the two germline ends. Germline CDR1 and CDR2: SNHLY and FYNNEI.

The chain links TRBV27 to TRBJ2-7; D not resolved. CDR1 is MNHEY and CDR2 is SMNVEV in the germline V gene (reference sequence). V shed 3 bases and J shed 1 base, with 13 bases lying between them. The CDR3 is 15 residues long. CDR3 amino acids: CASSFIDTLSYEQYF. DNA for the CDR3: TGTGCCAGCAGTTTTATAGACACCCTTTCCTACGAGCAGTACTTC.

The chain recombines TRBV7-8 with TRBJ2-7; maybe TRBD2 (5 bases). The germline V gene encodes CDR1 SGHVS and CDR2 FQNEAQ. The CDR3 spans 14 residues. V lost 0 bases to trimming and J lost 6 bases, with 12 bases between them. The CDR3 sequence: CASSLAKLVGEQYF. The CDR3 DNA reads TGTGCCAGCAGCTTAGCGAAACTAGTCGGCGAGCAGTACTTC.

This clone is a singleton in its sample. The chain links TRBV15 to TRBJ1-2; 8 bases line up with TRBD1. From germline, CDR1 is LNHNV and CDR2 YYDKDF (reference sequence). CDR3 length equals 11 residues. The junction had 8 bases not matched to a gene; V was cut back by 8 bases and J by 12 bases. The CDR3: CATGGQGGHTF. Written as DNA, the CDR3 is TGTGCCACCGGAGGACAGGGAGGGCACACCTTC.

V and J are TRBV27 and TRBJ1-6; 7 positions agree with TRBD1. This CDR3 has 13 residues. V shed 5 bases and J 9 bases; nucleotides not matched to a gene: 4. Germline V gene sequence: CDR1 MNHEY, CDR2 SMNVEV (reference sequence). The CDR3 is CASSVTGASPLHF. CDR3 DNA: TGTGCCAGCAGTGTAACAGGGGCTTCACCCCTCCACTTT.

This chain connects TRBV15 to TRBJ1-2, with 8 positions matching TRBD1. V was clipped by 4 bases and J by 7 bases; unmatched bases: 17. The CDR3 is made up of 17 amino acids. Germline V gene data show CDR1 as LNHNV and CDR2 as YYDKDF (reference sequence). CDR3 bases: TGTGCCACCAGCATACTTGTAGGACAGGGTCAAAGGGGTGGCTACACCTTC. Amino acids: CATSILVGQGQRGGYTF.

This clone was seen only once. This chain joins TRBV12-3 or TRBV12-4 and TRBJ1-2; 8 nucleotides agree with TRBD1. The CDR3 runs to 13 residues. The ends lost 6 bases at V and 2 bases at J; junction bases unmatched: 2. CDR3 protein: CASRGQENYGYTF. The CDR3 DNA sequence: TGTGCCAGCAGGGGACAGGAGAACTATGGCTACACCTTC.

Concerning this clone itself: One end of the junction does not line up with germline, which may come from a read error. The rearrangement uses TRBV6-5 and TRBJ1-2; D possibly corresponds to TRBD1 (5 bases). The CDR3 loop spans 13 amino acids. Per the germline V gene, CDR1 is MNHEY and CDR2 is SVGAGI. CDR3 in DNA: TGTGCCAGCAGTTACTCAGGACACCAATTGGTTCGCTTC. It encodes CASSYSGHQLVRF.

The V call is TRBV3-1 (or the pseudogene TRBV3-2), the J call TRBJ1-2; D is unclear. The CDR3 consists of 15 residues. V shed 7 bases and J shed 8 bases, with 23 bases lying between them. Germline CDR1 is LGHDT and CDR2 is YNNKEL (reference sequence). CDR3 region: CASNPTGEGSGGYTF. Here the CDR3 DNA reads TGTGCCAGCAACCCTACCGGTGAGGGATCAGGCGGCTACACCTTC.

J is TRBJ1-2 and V is TRBV6-5; 8 bases map to TRBD1. Looked up from germline, CDR1 is MNHEY and CDR2 is SVGAGI. The length of the CDR3 is 14 residues. Unmatched junction bases numbered 4, after V lost 0 bases and J lost 7 bases. The CDR3 reads CASSYSRQGLGYTF. The CDR3 DNA is TGTGCCAGCAGTTACTCACGACAGGGGCTTGGCTACACCTTC.

This clone was recorded once. This rearrangement joins TRBV5-1 to TRBJ2-3, with 9 bases identical to TRBD2. CDR1 and CDR2 (germline): SGHRS, YFSETQ. Trimming took 3 bases from V and 2 from J; bases not matched to a gene: 7. There are 16 residues in the CDR3. CDR3 sequence reads: CASSSGTSTYTDTQYF. The CDR3 bases are TGCGCCAGCAGCTCAGGGACTAGCACCTACACAGATACGCAGTATTTT.

The chain carries TRBV5-1 and TRBJ2-3; tentative D call: TRBD2 (7 bases). V lost 7 bases, J lost 7 bases, and 22 bases lay in between. This CDR3 spans 15 amino acids. Germline loops: CDR1 SGHRS, CDR2 YFSETQ. The CDR3, as DNA: TGCGCCAGCGGAATTCCCGGGGGGACAACTCATACGCAGTATTTT. Its translation: CASGIPGGTTHTQYF.

The rearrangement joins TRBV19 to TRBJ1-1; no definite D call. V lost 6 bases and J lost 2, with 13 bases in between. CDR1 LNHDA and CDR2 SQIVND come from the germline V gene (reference sequence). CDR3 length equals 14 residues. The CDR3 here is CASRRVGVNTEAFF. CDR3 DNA: TGTGCCAGTAGGCGGGTTGGGGTTAACACTGAAGCTTTCTTT.

The V and J genes are TRBV4-1 and TRBJ2-5, with TRBD1 matching over 8 bases. Trimming at V came to 1 base and at J to 5 bases, leaving 6 bases not matched to a gene. There are 15 residues in the CDR3. Per the germline V gene, CDR1 is MGHRA and CDR2 is YSYEKL. CDR3 nucleotide sequence: TGCGCCAGCAGCCAAGGACCGGGGGACAGGGAGACCCAGTACTTC. Protein: CASSQGPGDRETQYF.

This sequence joins TRBV7-2 and TRBJ2-4; 11 positions match TRBD2. The length of the CDR3 is 19 residues. J gave up 1 base and V 1 base, and 9 bases lay outside the gene matches. Germline V gene lookup returns CDR1 SGHTA and CDR2 FQGNSA. The CDR3 bases are TGTGCCAGCAGCTTAGTCCGTAGCGGGGGGGCCAAGGCCAAAAACATTCAGTACTTC. This translates into CASSLVRSGGAKAKNIQYF.

The chain links TRBV10-3 to TRBJ2-7, with 11 positions matching TRBD1. With 2 bases clipped from V and 3 bases from J, the junction kept 3 bases outside the gene matches. Germline V lookup: CDR1 ENHRY, CDR2 SYGVKD. CDR3 length equals 15 residues. The CDR3 nucleotides are TGTGCCATCAGTGAGGGACAGGGGGCGGTCTACGAGCAGTACTTC. This encodes CAISEGQGAVYEQYF.

The chain is built from TRBV19 and TRBJ1-5; D uncertain. This CDR3 region has 15 residues. Trimming pared 2 bases from V and 3 bases from J, leaving 11 bases between. CDR1 is LNHDA, CDR2 SQIVND, per germline (reference sequence). This CDR3 reads CASSIPPGSNQPQHF. CDR3 nucleotide sequence: TGTGCCAGTAGTATACCCCCAGGCTCCAATCAGCCCCAGCATTTT.

The V gene is TRBV5-1, the J gene TRBJ1-1; no definite D call. Germline V CDR1 and CDR2: SGHRS, YFSETQ. V was pared by 2 bases and J by 1 base, with 12 bases between. The CDR3 totals 15 residues. The DNA of the CDR3 is TGCGCCAGCAGCTTAAGAGTGGGCGCGAACACTGAAGCTTTCTTT. The encoded protein is CASSLRVGANTEAFF.

The J gene is TRBJ1-4, the V gene TRBV7-9; D gene ambiguous. The germline V gene encodes CDR1 SEHNR and CDR2 FQNEAQ (reference sequence). The CDR3 totals 14 residues. V was cut by 2 bases and J by 5 bases, with 9 bases left in between. In nucleotides, the CDR3 is TGTGCCAGCAGCTTATTTCCGGAGAATGAAAAACTGTTTTTT. Its protein product is CASSLFPENEKLFF.

The rearrangement uses TRBV18 and TRBJ1-4, with 12 bases that match TRBD1. The germline CDR1 and CDR2 sequences are KGHSH and LQKENI. J gave up 7 bases and V 4 bases, and 19 bases lay outside the gene matches. This CDR3 region has 20 residues. CDR3 sequence (DNA): TGTGCCAGCTCACGAACTCCCCCAGTCCCGGGACAGGGGGCAGGTGAAAAACTGTTTTTT. It translates to CASSRTPPVPGQGAGEKLFF.

As DNA, the CDR3 is TGTGCCAGCAGGGGGGGTGGTACGTACACCGGGGAGCTGTTTTTT. Translation gives CASRGGGTYTGELFF. The genes are TRBV27 and TRBJ2-2; D is perhaps TRBD2 (6 bases). Germline V gene sequence: CDR1 MNHEY, CDR2 SMNVEV (reference sequence). V dropped 6 bases and J dropped 3 bases, with 14 bases sitting between them. CDR3 length equals 15 residues.

The chain is built from TRBV18 and TRBJ2-2, with 8 bases aligning to TRBD2. Losses at the gene ends were 6 bases for V and 4 bases for J; bases not matched to a gene: 10. This CDR3 comprises 16 residues. From germline, CDR1 is KGHSH and CDR2 LQKENI. The CDR3 is CASSPTGLELTGELFF. The DNA of the CDR3 is TGTGCCAGCTCGCCTACGGGACTAGAACTCACCGGGGAGCTGTTTTTT.

This clone came up once. The CDR3 sequence is CASSHGQYGYTF. Written as DNA, the CDR3 is TGTGCCAGCAGCCATGGACAGTATGGCTACACCTTC. J is TRBJ1-2 and V is TRBV14; a possible D gene is TRBD1 (6 bases). Looked up from germline, CDR1 is SGHDN and CDR2 is FVKESK. V was pared by 3 bases and J by 5 bases, with 7 bases between. The CDR3 extends over 12 amino acids.

The V gene is TRBV19, the J gene TRBJ2-2, with a possible D match to TRBD2 (5 bases). Trimming removed 6 bases from V and 2 bases from J, with 13 bases in between. The V gene's germline CDR1 is LNHDA and CDR2 SQIVND (reference sequence). The CDR3 has 15 amino acids. In nucleotides, the CDR3 is TGTGCCAGTAGCTCCCTCGACTATAACACCGGGGAGCTGTTTTTT. It is translated as CASSSLDYNTGELFF.

The chain employs TRBV29-1 and TRBJ2-1; 9 bases fit TRBD2. This CDR3 has 14 residues. J was trimmed by 3 bases and V by 7 bases; bases with no gene match: 7. CDR1 and CDR2 from the germline V gene are SQVTM and ANQGSEA. The CDR3 nucleotides read TGCAGCGCCTCGACTAGCGGAGACTACAATGAGCAGTTCTTC. It is translated as CSASTSGDYNEQFF.

The chain combines TRBV6-5 with TRBJ1-2; 8 bases are shared with TRBD1. Losses at the gene ends were 6 bases for V and 8 bases for J; bases not matched to a gene: 11. The CDR3 consists of 14 residues. Germline loops: CDR1 MNHEY, CDR2 SVGAGI. CDR3 coding DNA: TGTGCCAGCAGCCCCACAGGGGGGAATTTCGGCTACACCTTC. Translating it yields CASSPTGGNFGYTF.

As to this clone: This sample includes further DNA sequences coding for the same CDR3. The chain is built from TRBV6-1 and TRBJ1-2; D may be TRBD1 (6 bases). Germline CDR1 and CDR2: MNHNS and SASEGT. V dropped 3 bases and J dropped 4 bases, with 9 bases sitting between them. There are 13 residues in the CDR3. CDR3: CASSESGVYGYTF. The CDR3, as DNA: TGTGCCAGCAGTGAGTCAGGGGTCTATGGCTACACCTTC.

This clone is a singleton in its sample. The chain carries TRBV21-1 and TRBJ2-1; the table gives TRBD2 as D, unverified against the DNA. TRBV21-1 represents a pseudogene. This CDR3 is built from 15 residues. CDR3 amino acids: CASSKAAGGTNEQFF. For the CDR3, the DNA is TGTGCCAGCAGCAAAGCGGCGGGAGGGACCAATGAGCAGTTCTTC.